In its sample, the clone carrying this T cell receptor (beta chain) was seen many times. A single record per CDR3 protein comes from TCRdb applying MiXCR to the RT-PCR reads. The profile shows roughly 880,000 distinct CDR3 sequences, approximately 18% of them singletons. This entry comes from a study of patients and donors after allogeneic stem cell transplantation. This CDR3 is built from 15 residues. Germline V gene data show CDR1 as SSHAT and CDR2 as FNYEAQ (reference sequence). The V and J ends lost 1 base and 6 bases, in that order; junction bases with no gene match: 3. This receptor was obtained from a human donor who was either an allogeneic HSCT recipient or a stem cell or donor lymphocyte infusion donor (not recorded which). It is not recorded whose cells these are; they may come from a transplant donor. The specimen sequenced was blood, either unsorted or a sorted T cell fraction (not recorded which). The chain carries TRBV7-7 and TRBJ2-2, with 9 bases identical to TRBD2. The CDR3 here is CASSLGGRASGELFF. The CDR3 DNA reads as TGTGCCAGCAGCTTAGGCGGGAGGGCCTCCGGGGAGCTGTTTTTT.